The present TCR beta chain was sequenced within a study of response to subunit inactivated influenza vaccine. TCRdb re-derived calls from the RT-PCR reads in MiXCR, one entry per CDR3 protein. Here the sample spans approximately 700,000 distinct CDR3 sequences, around 14% being singletons. This clonotype was counted a few times. Its cognate antigen is unknown. This CDR3 has 13 residues. Germline V gene lookup returns CDR1 DFQATT and CDR2 SNEGSKA (reference sequence). V gave up 5 bases and J gave up 1 base, with 8 bases separating them. Overall study results and limits: New T cells are recruited in small numbers by each seasonal influenza vaccination, according to the authors' suggestion.

This sample comprised PBMCs from blood, obtained around 15 days before vaccination. V is TRBV20-1 and J is TRBJ2-2; D possibly corresponds to TRBD1 (6 bases). This clonotype was sampled from a middle-aged man who received an inactivated influenza vaccine. CDR3 DNA: TGCAGTGCTGGGACATTGAACACCGGGGAGCTGTTTTTT. It specifies CSAGTLNTGELFF.